This passage covers 9 T cell receptor beta chains from one sample sequenced in a study of T cell responses to AZD1222 COVID-19 vaccine (dated by TCRdb to the early 2020s). Library method: the immunoSEQ multiplex PCR assay. Sourced from immuneACCESS, this table was stored by TCRdb with only in-frame sequences that have V and J called. A share of the clones is absent; for the studies checked, an unresolved V gene accounts for under half, and the remainder has no known explanation. This sample is represented by some 130,000 clones; 65% to 90% of them were singletons. The ten largest clones add up to more than 7.5% of the sample. The time point label corresponds to: about 28 days (+/-7) after the second vaccine dose. What the treatment or condition label conveys for this sample: meningococcal conjugate vaccine given as trial control. Sequences were derived from peripheral blood, sampled 28 days after the second dose of the MenACWY control vaccine. These receptors were collected from an adult who received the MenACWY meningococcal vaccine as a control.

This clone appeared once. The V and J genes are TRBV12-3 or TRBV12-4 and TRBJ2-5; no definite D call. Trimming removed 4 bases at V and 4 bases at J, with 4 bases between. The CDR3 has 11 amino acids. CDR3 in DNA: TGTGCCAGCAGTTCGGCAGAGACCCAGTACTTC. This encodes CASSSAETQYF.

This clone was seen just once. This chain uses TRBV4-2 with TRBJ2-3, with TRBD1 identical over 9 bases. The V gene's germline CDR1 is LGHNA and CDR2 YNFKEQ. CDR3 length: 15 amino acids. J lost 2 bases, V lost 4 bases, and 4 bases had no gene match. The CDR3 DNA follows: TGTGCCAGCAGCCCTGGGGACAGGGCCACAGATACGCAGTATTTT. Translated: CASSPGDRATDTQYF.

CDR3 residues: CATSDLNEETQYF. The CDR3 nucleotides are TGTGCCACCAGTGATCTTAACGAGGAGACCCAGTACTTC. The rearrangement uses TRBV24-1 and TRBJ2-5; D ambiguous. Germline CDR1 is KGHDR and CDR2 is SFDVKD. This CDR3 has 13 amino acids. V gave up 3 bases and J gave up 5 bases, with 9 bases separating them.

The genes are TRBV28 and TRBJ1-1; D gene ambiguous. The CDR3 has 14 amino acids. The ends were cut back, 2 bases at V and 1 base at J, with 8 bases in the middle. The germline V gene encodes CDR1 MDHEN and CDR2 SYDVKM. The DNA for the CDR3 is TGTGCCAGCAGTTTACCAAAGCCGAACACTGAAGCTTTCTTT. This translates into CASSLPKPNTEAFF.

The chain combines TRBV7-2 with TRBJ2-2; D could derive from TRBD1 or TRBD2 (5 bases each). V gave up 5 bases and J gave up 5 bases, with 12 bases separating them. From germline, CDR1 is SGHTA and CDR2 FQGNSA. This CDR3 is built from 14 residues. CDR3 loop: CASSPARGTGELFF. CDR3 nucleotide sequence: TGTGCCAGCAGCCCAGCGAGGGGTACCGGGGAGCTGTTTTTT.

V and J are TRBV7-8 and TRBJ1-5; D possibly corresponds to TRBD1 (5 bases). Germline V gene lookup returns CDR1 SGHVS and CDR2 FQNEAQ. The CDR3 runs 17 residues. Trimming removed 0 bases at V and 3 bases at J, with 15 bases between. The CDR3 DNA is TGTGCCAGCAGCTTAGCGCCCGCAGGACACTTCAATCAGCCCCAGCATTTT. As protein: CASSLAPAGHFNQPQHF.

The gene calls are TRBV12-5 and TRBJ1-1; D ambiguous. Germline assignment: CDR1 LGHNT and CDR2 FRNRAP. Trimming removed 1 base from V and 1 base from J, with 13 bases in between. This CDR3 region has 16 residues. This chain's CDR3 is CASGLGGPARNTEAFF. CDR3 nucleotide sequence: TGTGCTAGTGGTTTGGGAGGGCCAGCTCGGAACACTGAAGCTTTCTTT.

This chain uses TRBV11-2 with TRBJ1-4, with D perhaps TRBD1 (5 bases). Germline V CDR1 and CDR2: SGHAT, FQNNGV. V was trimmed by 0 bases and J by 8 bases, leaving 10 bases between them. This CDR3 contains 14 residues. For the CDR3, the DNA is TGTGCCAGCAGCTTAGACAGGGAAGGGGAAAAACTGTTTTTT. It translates to CASSLDREGEKLFF.

This clone appeared a few times. The chain recombines TRBV9 with TRBJ2-3; no clear D gene. Germline loops: CDR1 SGDLS, CDR2 YYNGEE. This CDR3 contains 14 residues. V was trimmed by 4 bases and J by 7 bases, leaving 16 bases between them. The CDR3 loop is CASSSGTGVNTQYF. CDR3 in DNA: TGTGCCAGCAGCTCTGGTACGGGCGTGAATACGCAGTATTTT.